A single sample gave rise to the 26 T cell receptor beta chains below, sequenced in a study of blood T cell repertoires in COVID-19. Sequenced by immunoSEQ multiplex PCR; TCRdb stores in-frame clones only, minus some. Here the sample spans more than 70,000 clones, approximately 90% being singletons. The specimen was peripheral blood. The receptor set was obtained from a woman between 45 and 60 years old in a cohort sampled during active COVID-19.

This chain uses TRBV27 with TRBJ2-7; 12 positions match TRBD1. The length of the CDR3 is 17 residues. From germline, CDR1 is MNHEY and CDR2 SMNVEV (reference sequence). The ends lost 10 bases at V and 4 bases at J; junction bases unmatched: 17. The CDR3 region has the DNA TGTGCCACCCGACCTCAGGGCCCGGGACAGGGGGCATACGAGCAGTACTTC. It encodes CATRPQGPGQGAYEQYF.

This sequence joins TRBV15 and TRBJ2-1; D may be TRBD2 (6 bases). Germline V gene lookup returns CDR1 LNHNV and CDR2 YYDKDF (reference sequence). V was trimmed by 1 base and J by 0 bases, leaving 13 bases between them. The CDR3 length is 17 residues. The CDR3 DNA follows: TGTGCCACCAGCAGAGTTTCCGGGACTCACTCCTACAATGAGCAGTTCTTC. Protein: CATSRVSGTHSYNEQFF.

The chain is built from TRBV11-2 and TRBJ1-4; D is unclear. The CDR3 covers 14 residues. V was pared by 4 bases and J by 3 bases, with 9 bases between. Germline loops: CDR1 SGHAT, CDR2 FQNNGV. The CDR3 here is CASSSQRANEKLFF. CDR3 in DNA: TGTGCCAGCAGCTCCCAACGGGCTAATGAAAAACTGTTTTTT.

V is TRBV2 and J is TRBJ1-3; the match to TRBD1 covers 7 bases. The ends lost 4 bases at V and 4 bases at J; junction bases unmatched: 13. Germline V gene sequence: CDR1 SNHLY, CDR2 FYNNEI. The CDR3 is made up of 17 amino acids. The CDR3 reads CASSGPRQGARGNTIYF. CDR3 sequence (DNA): TGTGCCAGCAGTGGTCCCCGACAGGGAGCGAGGGGAAACACCATATATTTT.

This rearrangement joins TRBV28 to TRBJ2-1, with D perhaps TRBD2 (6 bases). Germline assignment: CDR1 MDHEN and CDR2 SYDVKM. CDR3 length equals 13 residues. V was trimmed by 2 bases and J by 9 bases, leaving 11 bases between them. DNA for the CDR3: TGTGCCAGCAGTTTAAGGTGGGAGGCTGAGCAGTTCTTC. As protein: CASSLRWEAEQFF.

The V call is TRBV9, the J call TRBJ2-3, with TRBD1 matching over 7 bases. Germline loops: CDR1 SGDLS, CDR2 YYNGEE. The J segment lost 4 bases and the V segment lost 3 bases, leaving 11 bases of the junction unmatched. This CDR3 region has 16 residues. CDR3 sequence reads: CASSAQGQVPPDTQYF. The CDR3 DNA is TGTGCCAGCAGCGCCCAAGGACAGGTTCCCCCAGATACGCAGTATTTT.

The chain's CDR3 is CASSPAGRGGEQFF. In DNA, the CDR3 is TGTGCCAGCAGCCCAGCCGGCCGGGGGGGTGAGCAGTTCTTC. The chain joins TRBV5-4 to TRBJ2-1; 8 positions agree with TRBD2. Per the germline V gene, CDR1 is SGHNT and CDR2 is YYREEE (reference sequence). The junction had 9 bases not matched to a gene; V was cut back by 4 bases and J by 9 bases. This CDR3 contains 14 residues.

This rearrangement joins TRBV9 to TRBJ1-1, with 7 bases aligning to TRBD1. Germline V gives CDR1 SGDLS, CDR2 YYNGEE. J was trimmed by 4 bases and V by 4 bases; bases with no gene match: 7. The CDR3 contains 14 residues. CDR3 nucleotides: TGTGCCAGCAGCTTCAAGGGGGCCGGCACTGAAGCTTTCTTT. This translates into CASSFKGAGTEAFF.

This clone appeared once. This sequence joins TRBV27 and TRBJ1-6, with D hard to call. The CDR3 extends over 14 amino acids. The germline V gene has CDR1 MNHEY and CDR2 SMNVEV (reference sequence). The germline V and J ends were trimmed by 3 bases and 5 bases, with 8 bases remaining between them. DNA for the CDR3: TGTGCCAGCAGTTTTGAGCGTAATAATTCACCCCTCCACTTT. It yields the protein CASSFERNNSPLHF.

CDR3: CASSQETGYQPQHF. The CDR3 DNA follows: TGTGCCAGCAGTCAGGAGACAGGGTATCAGCCCCAGCATTTT. V usage is TRBV6-5 and J usage is TRBJ1-5; 7 bases are shared with TRBD1. The CDR3 extends over 14 amino acids. CDR1 is MNHEY, CDR2 SVGAGI, per germline. Losses at the gene ends were 5 bases for V and 5 bases for J; bases not matched to a gene: 6.

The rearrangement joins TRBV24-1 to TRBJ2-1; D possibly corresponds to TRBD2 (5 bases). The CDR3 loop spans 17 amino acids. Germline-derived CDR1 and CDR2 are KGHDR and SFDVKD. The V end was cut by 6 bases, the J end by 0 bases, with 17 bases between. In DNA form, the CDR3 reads TGTGCCACCAGTTTGGGGTCGGGTGGGAGCTCCTACAATGAGCAGTTCTTC. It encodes CATSLGSGGSSYNEQFF.

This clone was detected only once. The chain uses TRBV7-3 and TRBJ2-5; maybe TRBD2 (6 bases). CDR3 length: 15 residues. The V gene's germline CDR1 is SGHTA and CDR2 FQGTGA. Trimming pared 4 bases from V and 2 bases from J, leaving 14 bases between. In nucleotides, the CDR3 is TGTGCCAGCAGCTCAAGGGGAGGAGAACAAGAGACCCAGTACTTC. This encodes CASSSRGGEQETQYF.

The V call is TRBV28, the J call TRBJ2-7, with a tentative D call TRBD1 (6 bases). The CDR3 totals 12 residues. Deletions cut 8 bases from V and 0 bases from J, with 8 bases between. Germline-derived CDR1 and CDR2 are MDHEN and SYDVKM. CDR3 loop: CASADSSYEQYF. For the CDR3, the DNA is TGTGCCAGCGCGGACAGCTCCTACGAGCAGTACTTC.

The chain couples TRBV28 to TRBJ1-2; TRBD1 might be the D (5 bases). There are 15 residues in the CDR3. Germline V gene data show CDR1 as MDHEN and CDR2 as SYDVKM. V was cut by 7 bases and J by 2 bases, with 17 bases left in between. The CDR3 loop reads CASTQGSDPNYGYTF. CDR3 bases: TGTGCCAGCACCCAGGGCTCGGACCCAAACTATGGCTACACCTTC.

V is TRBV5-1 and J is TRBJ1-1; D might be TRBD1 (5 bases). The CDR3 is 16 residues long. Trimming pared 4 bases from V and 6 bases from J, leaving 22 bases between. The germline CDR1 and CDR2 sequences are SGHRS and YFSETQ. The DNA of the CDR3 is TGCGCCAGCAGCCCCTGGGGGGTATCTTCGTTCGCTGAAGCTTTCTTT. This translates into CASSPWGVSSFAEAFF.

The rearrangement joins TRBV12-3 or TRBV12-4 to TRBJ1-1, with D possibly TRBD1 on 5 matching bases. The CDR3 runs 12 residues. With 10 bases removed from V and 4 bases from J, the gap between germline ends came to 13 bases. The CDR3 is CATGSLATEAFF. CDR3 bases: TGTGCCACAGGGTCGCTTGCCACTGAAGCTTTCTTT.

The CDR3 here is CASSPGGQQETQYF. Here the CDR3 DNA reads TGTGCCAGCAGCCCCGGGGGACAGCAAGAGACCCAGTACTTC. The rearrangement links TRBV7-9 to TRBJ2-5, with D perhaps matching TRBD1 (7 bases). Deletions cut 5 bases from V and 2 bases from J, with 12 bases between. CDR1 and CDR2 from the germline V gene are SEHNR and FQNEAQ (reference sequence). CDR3 length: 14 amino acids.

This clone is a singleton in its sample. The DNA of the CDR3 is TGTGCCTGGAACAGCCCTCACGGACAGGGGGGTGTCGCTGGGGCCAACGTCCTGACTTTC. Amino acid sequence: CAWNSPHGQGGVAGANVLTF. J is TRBJ2-6 and V is TRBV30; 10 bases agree with TRBD1. The CDR3 runs to 20 residues. The ends lost 4 bases at V and 2 bases at J; junction bases unmatched: 17. Germline CDR1 and CDR2: GTSNPN and SVGIG (reference sequence). The full variable domain, in which reference TRBV30 and TRBJ2-6 provide the parts outside the CDR3, is SQTIHQWPATLVQPVGSPLSLECTVEGTSNPNLYWYRQAAGRGLQLLFYSVGIGQISSEVPQNLSASRPQDRQFILSSKKLLLSDSGFYLCAWNSPHGQGGVAGANVLTFGAGSRLTVL.

The CDR3 DNA reads TGCGCCAGCAGCCAGAGCCGGACTAGCGGGGGGGCTAGACAGTTCTTC. Amino acid sequence: CASSQSRTSGGARQFF. The J gene is TRBJ2-1, the V gene TRBV4-1; 15 nucleotides agree with TRBD2. Trimming cost V 3 bases and J 13 bases; bases outside gene matches: 10. CDR1 and CDR2 (germline): MGHRA, YSYEKL. This CDR3 has 16 residues.

DNA of the CDR3: TGCAGCGTTGAAGATCTGGCGGTTGGCGGCAGCAAAGCTTTCTTT. Translation gives CSVEDLAVGGSKAFF. V usage is TRBV29-1 and J usage is TRBJ1-1; D remains unclear. The ends were cut back, 0 bases at V and 9 bases at J, with 20 bases in the middle. CDR3 length: 15 residues. In germline, CDR1 is SQVTM, CDR2 ANQGSEA.

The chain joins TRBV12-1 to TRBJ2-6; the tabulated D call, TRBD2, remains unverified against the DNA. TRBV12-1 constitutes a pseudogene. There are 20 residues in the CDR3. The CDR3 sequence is CASSFPGGERGASGANVLTF. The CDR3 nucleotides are TGTGCCAGCAGCTTTCCCGGGGGAGAGAGGGGCGCGTCGGGGGCCAACGTCCTGACTTTC.

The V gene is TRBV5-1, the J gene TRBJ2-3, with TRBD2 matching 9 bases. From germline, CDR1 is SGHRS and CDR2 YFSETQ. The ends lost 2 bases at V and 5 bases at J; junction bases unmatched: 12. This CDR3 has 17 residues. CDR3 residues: CASSLKGLAGYGDTQYF. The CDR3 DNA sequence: TGCGCCAGCAGCTTAAAAGGGCTAGCGGGATACGGAGATACGCAGTATTTT.

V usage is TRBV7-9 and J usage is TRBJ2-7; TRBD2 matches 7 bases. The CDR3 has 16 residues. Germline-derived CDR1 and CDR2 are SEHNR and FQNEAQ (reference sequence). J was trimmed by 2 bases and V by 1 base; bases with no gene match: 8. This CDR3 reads CASSLGRGVLTYEQYF. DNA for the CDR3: TGTGCCAGCAGCTTAGGTCGGGGGGTCCTAACCTACGAGCAGTACTTC.

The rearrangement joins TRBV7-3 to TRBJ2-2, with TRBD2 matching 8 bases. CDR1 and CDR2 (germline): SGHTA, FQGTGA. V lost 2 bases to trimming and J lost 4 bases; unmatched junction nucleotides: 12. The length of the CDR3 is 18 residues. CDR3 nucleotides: TGTGCCAGCAGCTTATTTGTCCAGCGGGGGTTTAGCACCGGGGAGCTGTTTTTT. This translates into CASSLFVQRGFSTGELFF.

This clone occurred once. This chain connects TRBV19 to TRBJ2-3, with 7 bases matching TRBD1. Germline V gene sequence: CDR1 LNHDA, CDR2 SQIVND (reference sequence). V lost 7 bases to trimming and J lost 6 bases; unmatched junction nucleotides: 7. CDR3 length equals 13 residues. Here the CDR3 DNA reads TGTGCCAGTACGACAGGGCCTACGGATACGCAGTATTTT. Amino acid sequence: CASTTGPTDTQYF.

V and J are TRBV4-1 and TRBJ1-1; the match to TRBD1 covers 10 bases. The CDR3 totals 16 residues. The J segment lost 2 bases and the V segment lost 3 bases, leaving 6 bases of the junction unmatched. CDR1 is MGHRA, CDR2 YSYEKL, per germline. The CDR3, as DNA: TGCGCCAGCAGCCAGTCCCGGGACAGGGGAAACACTGAAGCTTTCTTT. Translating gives CASSQSRDRGNTEAFF.